One and the same sample provided the 2 T cell receptor beta chains below, sequenced in a study of blood T cell repertoires in COVID-19. Generated by immunoSEQ multiplex PCR, the TCRdb table keeps only in-frame clones and is missing some. The sample has roughly 240,000 clones, 86% seen once. Specimen: peripheral blood. The receptors come from a woman in her fifties or sixties who had recovered from COVID-19.

The chain links TRBV19 to TRBJ2-5; 11 bases agree with TRBD2. Germline trimming cut 4 bases from V and 1 base from J; bases unmatched to any gene: 5. The CDR3 extends over 16 amino acids. The germline CDR1 and CDR2 sequences are LNHDA and SQIVND (reference sequence). The CDR3 sequence: CASSRLAGTLQETQYF. CDR3 nucleotides: TGTGCCAGTAGTAGACTAGCGGGGACCCTCCAAGAGACCCAGTACTTC.

This clone showed up just a few times. The CDR3 region has the DNA TGTGCCAGCAGCCGGACAGGGGACACTGAAGCTTTCTTT. Its protein is CASSRTGDTEAFF. The chain uses TRBV7-9 and TRBJ1-1; 9 positions match TRBD1. The CDR3 length is 13 residues. The V segment lost 5 bases and the J segment 3 bases; nucleotides outside the gene matches: 1. Germline-derived CDR1 and CDR2 are SEHNR and FQNEAQ (reference sequence).